The 16 T cell receptor beta chains below were found in one sample sequenced in a study of identical twins. Each CDR3 protein is one row after TCRdb ran MiXCR on the 5' RACE reads. The table includes about 920,000 distinct CDR3 sequences, about 12% detected once. These same records also appear under a second study, on yellow fever vaccine responses in identical twins.

Sample: PBMCs. The receptor source for this set is a woman between 18 and 30 years old in good health.

This clonotype has only a few counts. The CDR3 protein is CASSTESTDTQYF. In DNA form, the CDR3 reads TGTGCCAGCAGCACAGAGAGCACAGATACGCAGTATTTT. This sequence joins TRBV3-1 and TRBJ2-3; D gene unclear. Trimming took 5 bases from V and 0 from J, leaving 6 bases between them. This CDR3 has 13 amino acids. The V gene's germline CDR1 is LGHDT and CDR2 YNNKEL (reference sequence).

The sample holds a few counts of this clonotype. This chain links TRBV20-1 with TRBJ2-2; 9 bases line up with TRBD2. Germline values: CDR1 DFQATT, CDR2 SNEGSKA (reference sequence). The CDR3 covers 16 residues. V lost 3 bases, J lost 3 bases, and 8 bases stayed unmatched. The DNA of the CDR3 is TGCAGTGCTAGTCCCCGGCTAGCGGGACACACCGGGGAGCTGTTTTTT. Its translation: CSASPRLAGHTGELFF.

The table lists this clonotype with a count of one. A much larger clone differs from this one at a single base, so this may be a read error. The V call is TRBV20-1, the J call TRBJ2-7; D possibly corresponds to TRBD1 (6 bases). Germline assignment: CDR1 DFQATT and CDR2 SNEGSKA (reference sequence). The CDR3 extends over 16 amino acids. The CDR3 coding sequence is TGCTGTGCCGAAAACCACAGGGATCCCTCATCCTACGAGCAGTACGTC. Amino acids: CCAENHRDPSSYEQYV.

The chain couples TRBV11-2 to TRBJ1-1, with D unresolved. The ends were cut back, 4 bases at V and 7 bases at J, with 10 bases in the middle. Germline-derived CDR1 and CDR2 are SGHAT and FQNNGV. This CDR3 is built from 12 residues. The CDR3: CASSYNLGEAFF. The CDR3, as DNA: TGTGCCAGCAGCTATAATCTTGGTGAAGCTTTCTTT.

This clonotype has a count of ten or more. The chain is built from TRBV2 and TRBJ2-3; the D gene is possibly TRBD2 (6 bases). The CDR3 runs 16 residues. Germline V gives CDR1 SNHLY, CDR2 FYNNEI. V dropped 2 bases and J dropped 6 bases, with 18 bases sitting between them. The CDR3 coding sequence is TGTGCCAGCAGTGAAAGGAGGGGTCATGTTATGGATACGCAGTATTTT. Its protein product is CASSERRGHVMDTQYF.

This clonotype was picked up a small number of times. This chain joins TRBV29-1 and TRBJ2-1; 8 bases line up with TRBD2. The CDR3 is made up of 14 amino acids. With V trimmed by 7 bases and J by 7 bases, 12 bases remained unmatched. Germline CDR1 reads SQVTM; CDR2 reads ANQGSEA. The CDR3 is CSGLGGLVGNEQFF. CDR3 coding DNA: TGCAGCGGACTGGGGGGACTAGTGGGGAATGAGCAGTTCTTC.

The chain uses TRBV4-1 and TRBJ2-3, with 9 bases aligning to TRBD2. Germline CDR1 reads MGHRA; CDR2 reads YSYEKL. The CDR3 has 16 residues. J was trimmed by 4 bases and V by 0 bases; bases with no gene match: 5. CDR3 nucleotides: TGCGCCAGCAGCCAAGAAATAGCGGGAGTTCCAGATACGCAGTATTTT. Translated: CASSQEIAGVPDTQYF.

This clonotype appeared many times. The chain employs TRBV12-3 or TRBV12-4 and TRBJ1-1, with TRBD1 identical over 9 bases. The CDR3 totals 15 residues. V shed 6 bases and J 1 base; nucleotides not matched to a gene: 6. CDR3 protein: CASSADRGKNTEAFF. The CDR3 nucleotides read TGTGCCAGCAGCGCGGACAGGGGCAAGAACACTGAAGCTTTCTTT.

This clonotype was counted many times. CDR3 sequence: CASTRDIAYNEQFF. The CDR3 nucleotides are TGTGCCAGCACCCGGGACATAGCATACAATGAGCAGTTCTTC. The chain is built from TRBV2 and TRBJ2-1; possible D gene TRBD1, 6 bases. V lost 7 bases, J lost 4 bases, and 14 bases lay in between. The CDR3 has 14 residues. CDR1 is SNHLY, CDR2 FYNNEI, per germline.

This clonotype was observed at least ten times. CDR3 DNA: TGTGCCAGCAGCCAAGAGACCCAGTACTTC. It translates to CASSQETQYF. The rearrangement joins TRBV3-1 to TRBJ2-5, with D unresolved. Per the germline V gene, CDR1 is LGHDT and CDR2 is YNNKEL (reference sequence). V was cut by 0 bases and J by 7 bases, with 0 bases left in between. The CDR3 consists of 10 residues.

The chain carries TRBV9 and TRBJ2-2; TRBD2 aligns across 8 bases. The CDR3 runs 17 residues. Germline V CDR1 and CDR2: SGDLS, YYNGEE. V trimming: 4 bases; J trimming: 7 bases; junction bases outside the gene matches: 15. CDR3 DNA sequence: TGTGCCAGCAGCCCCCTCTTTGACGGGAGGGCCATCGGGGAGCTGTTTTTT. Its protein is CASSPLFDGRAIGELFF.

This chain links TRBV2 with TRBJ2-3; possible D gene TRBD2, 5 bases. CDR3 length equals 15 residues. Trimming pared 7 bases from V and 1 base from J, leaving 15 bases between. Looked up from germline, CDR1 is SNHLY and CDR2 is FYNNEI. The CDR3 coding sequence is TGTGCCAGCAATCCCCTGAGTAGCGGCACAGATACGCAGTATTTT. The encoded protein is CASNPLSSGTDTQYF.

V is TRBV14 and J is TRBJ2-1, with 7 bases aligning to TRBD1. Germline-derived CDR1 and CDR2 are SGHDN and FVKESK. V shed 5 bases and J 7 bases; nucleotides not matched to a gene: 8. The CDR3 sequence is 14 residues long. This chain's CDR3 is CASSVTGPPNEQFF. DNA for the CDR3: TGTGCCAGCAGCGTGACAGGGCCCCCTAATGAGCAGTTCTTC.

This clonotype was counted only a few times. The chain combines TRBV28 with TRBJ2-2; D unresolved. The CDR3 totals 11 residues. Germline CDR1 is MDHEN and CDR2 is SYDVKM. Trimming pared 3 bases from V and 10 bases from J, leaving 6 bases between. CDR3 bases: TGTGCCAGCAGTTTTAGCCAGGAGCTGTTTTTT. It yields the protein CASSFSQELFF.

This clonotype showed up just a few times. V gene TRBV3-1 combines with J gene TRBJ1-1; 7 positions match TRBD1. The CDR3 extends over 13 amino acids. CDR1 is LGHDT, CDR2 YNNKEL, per germline (reference sequence). Losses at the gene ends were 10 bases for V and 0 bases for J; bases not matched to a gene: 5. For the CDR3, the DNA is TGTGCCATCAGACAGGGACTGAACACTGAAGCTTTCTTT. Its protein product is CAIRQGLNTEAFF.

This chain links TRBV29-1 with TRBJ2-5; TRBD1 matches at 7 bases. After removal of 7 bases from V and 1 base from J, the junction contained 3 bases not matched to a gene. Germline V gene lookup returns CDR1 SQVTM and CDR2 ANQGSEA. This CDR3 contains 12 residues. This chain's CDR3 is CSAWDSQETQYF. The CDR3 nucleotides read TGCAGCGCCTGGGACAGCCAAGAGACCCAGTACTTC.